This T cell receptor (beta chain) was captured in a study of T cell clonality in common variable immunodeficiency. Regarding the study as a whole: Fewer deletions and N-nucleotide insertions were reportedly seen in common variable immunodeficiency TCR beta sequences.

This clone was picked up a small number of times. Antigen: not known. Read sequence stops 3 residues before the CDR3 end, and the germline J gene provides the missing end. Clones were read by immunoSEQ multiplex PCR, and TCRdb kept only the in-frame ones, dropping some. The sample has approximately 17,000 clones, none seen only once. This CDR3 spans 18 amino acids. Germline-derived CDR1 and CDR2 are MNHNS and SASEGT. Trimming left V 1 base short and J 2 bases short, with 20 bases between. This TCR derives from a human donor with common variable immunodeficiency. Input material: peripheral blood mononuclear cells. The rearrangement uses TRBV6-1 and TRBJ1-1; D possibly corresponds to TRBD1 (6 bases). The covered CDR3 bases are TGTGCCAGCAGTGAAGAGGTTGGGGGGGCGCTTCCCAACACTGAA. Translated, it gives CASSEEVGGALPNTE. In full, the CDR3 is CASSEEVGGALPNTEAFF.